The source of this T cell receptor (beta chain) is a study of cytomegalovirus exposure and HLA in healthy donors. Germline values: CDR1 MRHNA, CDR2 SNTAGT. V was clipped by 5 bases and J by 6 bases; unmatched bases: 7. This CDR3 is 15 amino acids long. This PCR relied on a set of 60 Vbeta primers and 13 Jbeta primers. Clones were sequenced by immunoSEQ multiplex PCR, and TCRdb holds only the in-frame ones, with some missing. This sample lists about 200,000 clones; its ten largest clones have almost 6.5%. The TCR sequence derives from a man aged 25-40 years in good health and CMV-seronegative. Sequencing was done on a sample of PBMCs. V gene TRBV6-4 combines with J gene TRBJ2-1; TRBD2 aligns across 10 bases. The CDR3 coding sequence is TGTGCCAGCAGTCTTCTAGCGGGAGTTGCCAATGAGCAGTTCTTC. Protein sequence: CASSLLAGVANEQFF.